This TCR beta chain was recovered during a study of PD-1 blockade in classical Hodgkin lymphoma. The study, taken as a whole, reports: CD4+ TCR diversity climbed significantly by C4D1, unlike CD8+ TCR diversity. The study reported lower baseline TCR diversity in newly diagnosed patients than in healthy donors. Complete responders had baseline diversity similar to newly diagnosed patients.

Brentuximab vedotin exposure varied among the patients, all of whom had relapsed after autologous stem cell transplantation. The best responses consisted of complete response, partial response or progressive disease. Measured with immunoSEQ multiplex PCR; TCRdb has only the in-frame clones, and not every one. The repertoire consists of more than 50,000 clones, with more than 75% occurring once and the leading ten covering over 9.5%. This CDR3 is 12 amino acids long. The V end lost 4 bases, the J end lost 0 bases, and 3 bases lay between the germline ends. Germline CDR1 and CDR2: SGDLS and YYNGEE. This clone appeared once. Its specificity is not known. Other DNA variants within this sample encode the same CDR3.

This sequence was found in a human donor with classical Hodgkin lymphoma. This chain uses TRBV9 with TRBJ2-3; D unclear. This specimen consisted of peripheral blood mononuclear cells (PBMCs), obtained at baseline. The CDR3 nucleotides are TGTGCCAGCAGCCCAAGCACAGATACGCAGTATTTT. Translating gives CASSPSTDTQYF. Looking up the rest from reference TRBV9 and TRBJ2-3 gives the full variable domain: DSGVTQTPKHLITATGQRVTLRCSPRSGDLSVYWYQQSLDQGLQFLIQYYNGEERAKGNILERFSAQQFPDLHSELNLSSLELGDSALYFCASSPSTDTQYFGPGTRLTVL.